This T cell receptor beta chain was sequenced for a study of T-cell reconstitution after alpha-beta-depleted transplantation in children listed by TCRdb under 2016. Concerning the study at large: The study quantitatively tracked T-cell immune reconstitution after TCRalphabeta/CD19-depleted allogeneic hematopoietic cell transplantation in children using TCR repertoire profiling.

The library was made by PCR. Sequenced using an Illumina HiSeq 2500. TCR libraries were prepared with molecular barcoding, using unique molecular identifiers to normalize TCRbeta repertoire quantification. TCRdb handled the public reads itself, with Q25 trimming in fastp and clone calling in MiXCR, and kept productive beta chains. All rows with the same CDR3 protein become a single entry with the most common DNA and genes. The sample table holds approximately 500,000 distinct CDR3 sequences, of which approximately 30% were seen once. The ten most abundant clones make up under 45% of the sample. The meaning of the sample's treatment or condition label: allogeneic hematopoietic cell transplantation with graft depleted of TCRalphabeta T cells and CD19 B cells. The transplant recipients were children given TCRalphabeta/CD19-depleted allogeneic hematopoietic cell grafts. Overall study outcomes, separate from this receptor: Over subsequent months, a decline in hyperexpanded clone frequencies was noted, and after one year, T-cell counts and TCRbeta diversity were mostly ascribed to newly produced T cells. In some patients, high TCRbeta diversity at day 60 was attributed to recipient T cells and intrathymic progenitors that had survived conditioning. The apparently early recovery of alphabetaT-cell counts about two months after transplant reportedly depended on only several hundred rapidly expanded clones that came from non-depleted graft cells.

The CDR3 goes from the cysteine to the phenylalanine over 16 residues. Solely the CDR3 DNA is kept, with 48 bases framed from the first base. After removal of 4 bases from V and 3 bases from J, the junction retains 9 bases not matched to a gene. Based on the germline V gene, the CDR1 and CDR2 sequences are SGDLS and YYNGEE. Details on this clonotype: Its antigen specificity is not known. No quality values exist for individual bases; no much larger clone is one base distant.

The chain employs TRBV9 and TRBJ2-2; 7 central nucleotides agree with TRBD1. The source of this sequence is a boy under three years old with Wiskott-Aldrich syndrome, due to receive a stem cell transplant. Sequenced material: PBMCs, taken before TCRalphabeta/CD19-depleted stem cell transplant. The nucleotide sequence is given as TGTGCCAGCAGCTTCCTGACAGGGACGGACACCGGGGAGCTGTTTTTT. This sequence encodes CASSFLTGTDTGELFF.